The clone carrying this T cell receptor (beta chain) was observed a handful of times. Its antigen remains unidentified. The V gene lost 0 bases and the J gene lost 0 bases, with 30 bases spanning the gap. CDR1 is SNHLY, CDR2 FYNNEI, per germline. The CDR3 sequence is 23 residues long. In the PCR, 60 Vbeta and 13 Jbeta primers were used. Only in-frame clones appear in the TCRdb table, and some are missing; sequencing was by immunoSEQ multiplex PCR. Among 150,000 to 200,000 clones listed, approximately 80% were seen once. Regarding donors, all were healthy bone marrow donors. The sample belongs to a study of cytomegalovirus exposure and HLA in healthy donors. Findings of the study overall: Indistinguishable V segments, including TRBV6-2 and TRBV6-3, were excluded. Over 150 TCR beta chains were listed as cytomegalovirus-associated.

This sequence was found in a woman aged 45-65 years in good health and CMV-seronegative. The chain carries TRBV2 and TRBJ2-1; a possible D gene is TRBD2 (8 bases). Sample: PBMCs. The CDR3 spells CASSEALGQAGLAGLSSYNEQFF. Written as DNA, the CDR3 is TGTGCCAGCAGTGAAGCCCTCGGACAGGCCGGGTTAGCGGGGTTAAGCTCCTACAATGAGCAGTTCTTC.